Listed here are 27 T cell receptor beta chains from one sample, sequenced in a study of cytomegalovirus exposure and HLA in healthy donors. Primers for the PCR totalled 60 Vbeta and 13 Jbeta. This table comes from immunoSEQ multiplex PCR, and its TCRdb copy is limited to in-frame clones, with some not included. In total, the table holds over 45,000 clones. Sequencing was carried out using PBMCs. All receptors derive from a woman aged 18 to 35 in good health and CMV-seronegative.

The V call is TRBV5-4, the J call TRBJ1-1; 7 bases align to TRBD1. The CDR3 covers 16 residues. Per germline, CDR1 SGHNT and CDR2 YYREEE (reference sequence). Unmatched junction bases numbered 5, after V lost 0 bases and J lost 0 bases. The CDR3 spells CASSLGGQWMNTEAFF. Here the CDR3 DNA reads TGTGCCAGCAGCTTGGGGGGACAGTGGATGAACACTGAAGCTTTCTTT.

The chain recombines TRBV1 with TRBJ2-5; the table's TRBD1 call for D was not verified on the DNA. TRBV1 is a recognized pseudogene. This CDR3 region has 14 residues. The CDR3 here is CTSSPRVRQETQYF. The CDR3 DNA is TGCACCAGCAGCCCCAGGGTAAGGCAAGAGACCCAGTACTTC.

The chain joins TRBV27 to TRBJ2-1; tentatively, D is TRBD1 (5 bases). Per the germline V gene, CDR1 is MNHEY and CDR2 is SMNVEV (reference sequence). The V and J ends lost 7 bases and 6 bases respectively, with 7 bases between them. This CDR3 has 11 residues. The CDR3 region is CASKGLNEQFF. Here the CDR3 DNA reads TGTGCCAGCAAGGGGCTCAATGAGCAGTTCTTC.

The chain links TRBV5-8 to TRBJ1-1; D not resolved. CDR1 is SGHTS, CDR2 YDEGEE, per germline. The CDR3 is 17 residues long. The V end lost 4 bases, the J end lost 0 bases, and 19 bases lay between the germline ends. The CDR3 nucleotides are TGTGCCAGCAGCCTGAGGCGGGCGAGAGAATTGAACACTGAAGCTTTCTTT. It codes for CASSLRRARELNTEAFF.

This chain uses TRBV13 with TRBJ1-2; 7 nucleotides align to TRBD1. Germline V lookup: CDR1 PRHDT, CDR2 FYEKMQ (reference sequence). The CDR3 is 15 amino acids. J gave up 6 bases and V 4 bases, and 11 bases lay outside the gene matches. The CDR3 sequence is CASSSTLQGNNGYTF. The CDR3 DNA reads TGTGCCAGCAGCTCTACCCTACAGGGGAACAATGGCTACACCTTC.

The J gene is TRBJ2-7, the V gene TRBV11-2; TRBD1 matches at 8 bases. V trimming: 8 bases; J trimming: 5 bases; junction bases outside the gene matches: 8. The CDR3 consists of 13 residues. CDR1 and CDR2 from the germline V gene are SGHAT and FQNNGV. The CDR3 protein is CASSRTGQNEQYF. The CDR3 nucleotides read TGTGCCAGCTCCCGGACAGGGCAGAACGAGCAGTACTTC.

A remark on this clone: Other DNA sequences in this sample translate to the same CDR3. V gene TRBV20-1 combines with J gene TRBJ2-7; TRBD1 is a possible D gene (5 bases). V was clipped by 3 bases and J by 4 bases, with 7 bases between them. This CDR3 spans 11 amino acids. Per germline, CDR1 DFQATT and CDR2 SNEGSKA (reference sequence). The CDR3 region is CSASRDYEQYF. CDR3 coding DNA: TGCAGTGCTAGCAGGGATTACGAGCAGTACTTC.

CDR3 coding DNA: TGCGCCAGCAGCGCCGGGACAGGGGTCCACAATGAGCAGTTCTTC. This gives the protein CASSAGTGVHNEQFF. The chain carries TRBV5-1 and TRBJ2-1, with 10 bases fitting TRBD1. This CDR3 is 15 amino acids long. Germline V gene lookup returns CDR1 SGHRS and CDR2 YFSETQ. J was trimmed by 5 bases and V by 4 bases; bases with no gene match: 6.

The V and J genes are TRBV20-1 and TRBJ1-2; D is uncertain. Trimming removed 3 bases at V and 8 bases at J, with 10 bases between. Germline loops: CDR1 DFQATT, CDR2 SNEGSKA (reference sequence). The CDR3 has 11 amino acids. The chain's CDR3 is CSASGYWGYTF. CDR3 coding DNA: TGCAGTGCTAGCGGGTACTGGGGCTACACCTTC.

The V call is TRBV4-1, the J call TRBJ1-2; 8 bases fit TRBD1. This CDR3 is 15 amino acids long. V dropped 2 bases and J dropped 3; count of bases not matched to a gene: 5. The V gene's germline CDR1 is MGHRA and CDR2 YSYEKL. In DNA form, the CDR3 reads TGCGCCAGCAGCCAAACCCCAGGGGGCGACTATGGCTACACCTTC. Its translation is CASSQTPGGDYGYTF.

The chain recombines TRBV10-1 with TRBJ2-2; 7 positions match TRBD1. The CDR3 extends over 16 amino acids. Germline CDR1 WNHNN, CDR2 SYGVQD (reference sequence). The V segment lost 4 bases and the J segment 0 bases; nucleotides outside the gene matches: 5. CDR3 protein: CASSARGLANTGELFF. As DNA, the CDR3 is TGCGCCAGCAGTGCAAGGGGGCTAGCGAACACCGGGGAGCTGTTTTTT.

This chain connects TRBV6-5 to TRBJ1-2; 7 bases align to TRBD1. The CDR3 loop spans 15 amino acids. The V gene's germline CDR1 is MNHEY and CDR2 SVGAGI. The ends lost 0 bases at V and 5 bases at J; junction bases unmatched: 6. CDR3 in DNA: TGTGCCAGCAGTTACTCTGAGGGGGCAGGTTATGGCTACACCTTC. Amino acids: CASSYSEGAGYGYTF.

V is TRBV4-2 and J is TRBJ2-5, with TRBD2 matching 15 bases. Trimming at V came to 3 bases and at J to 5 bases, leaving 10 bases not matched to a gene. This CDR3 is 18 amino acids long. CDR1 is LGHNA and CDR2 is YNFKEQ in the germline V gene. The CDR3 loop is CASSQAGTSGGPWETQYF. As DNA, the CDR3 is TGTGCCAGCAGCCAGGCCGGGACTAGCGGGGGGCCGTGGGAGACCCAGTACTTC.

The rearrangement joins TRBV29-1 to TRBJ1-2; D remains ambiguous. CDR3 length: 14 residues. CDR1 SQVTM and CDR2 ANQGSEA come from the germline V gene. The V and J ends lost 6 bases and 4 bases respectively, with 18 bases between them. The chain's CDR3 is CSVQSSGTVYGYTF. The CDR3 DNA follows: TGCAGCGTCCAATCTAGCGGAACGGTCTATGGCTACACCTTC.

The chain carries TRBV27 and TRBJ1-2; maybe TRBD1 (5 bases). The CDR3 runs 14 residues. Trimming stripped 3 bases from V and 7 bases from J, with 15 bases between. Germline CDR1 and CDR2: MNHEY and SMNVEV (reference sequence). In nucleotides, the CDR3 is TGTGCCAGCAGTTTTAGGGCAGGGCACGGTGGCTACACCTTC. Translating it yields CASSFRAGHGGYTF.

Here the CDR3 DNA reads TGTGCCAGTAGTATAGGACAGCAGGCCTACGAGCAGTACTTC. It yields the protein CASSIGQQAYEQYF. The chain is built from TRBV19 and TRBJ2-7; perhaps TRBD1 as D (5 bases). The CDR3 has 14 amino acids. Deletions cut 1 base from V and 2 bases from J, with 9 bases between. The germline V gene encodes CDR1 LNHDA and CDR2 SQIVND (reference sequence).

The chain carries TRBV18 and TRBJ2-5; TRBD1 aligns across 7 bases. J lost 5 bases, V lost 3 bases, and 3 bases had no gene match. This CDR3 region has 13 residues. CDR1 and CDR2 from the germline V gene are KGHSH and LQKENI. In DNA, the CDR3 is TGTGCCAGCTCACCTAACAGGGGTGAGACCCAGTACTTC. The encoded protein is CASSPNRGETQYF.

The chain carries TRBV19 and TRBJ1-2; possibly TRBD1 for D (5 bases). The germline V gene has CDR1 LNHDA and CDR2 SQIVND (reference sequence). The CDR3 covers 14 residues. V lost 5 bases, J lost 3 bases, and 13 bases lay in between. The chain's CDR3 is CASSVVTGDYGYTF. In DNA form, the CDR3 reads TGTGCCAGTAGTGTAGTAACAGGAGACTATGGCTACACCTTC.

CDR3 residues: CASRQTGVIDSPLHF. The DNA of the CDR3 is TGTGCCAGCAGACAGACAGGGGTGATTGATTCACCCCTCCACTTT. The rearrangement joins TRBV2 to TRBJ1-6; 8 bases agree with TRBD1. Trimming removed 6 bases from V and 8 bases from J; junction bases left unmatched: 9. This CDR3 has 15 amino acids. From germline, CDR1 is SNHLY and CDR2 FYNNEI.

The chain uses TRBV1 and TRBJ1-5; no check of the table's D call, TRBD1, against the DNA was made. TRBV1 is a documented pseudogene. The CDR3 length is 14 residues. CDR3 coding DNA: TGCACCAGCAACACCGCAGGGGGTGAGCAGCCCCAGCATTTT. Its translation: CTSNTAGGEQPQHF.

This chain joins TRBV4-2 and TRBJ1-2; 7 bases match TRBD1. Germline CDR1 reads LGHNA; CDR2 reads YNFKEQ. The CDR3 is 16 residues long. With V trimmed by 0 bases and J by 2 bases, 6 bases remained unmatched. The CDR3 sequence: CASSQDHRGANYGYTF. The CDR3 region has the DNA TGTGCCAGCAGCCAAGACCACAGGGGAGCGAACTATGGCTACACCTTC.

The gene calls are TRBV7-9 and TRBJ2-7; TRBD2 matches 7 bases. This CDR3 has 16 amino acids. J gave up 2 bases and V 4 bases, and 11 bases lay outside the gene matches. Germline V CDR1 and CDR2: SEHNR, FQNEAQ (reference sequence). CDR3 sequence: CASSSPAGENPYEQYF. The DNA of the CDR3 is TGTGCCAGCAGCTCCCCTGCGGGGGAAAACCCCTACGAGCAGTACTTC.

This sequence joins TRBV2 and TRBJ1-1, with D perhaps matching TRBD1 (6 bases). CDR1 SNHLY and CDR2 FYNNEI come from the germline V gene. Trimming stripped 4 bases from V and 2 bases from J, with 8 bases between. The CDR3 consists of 13 residues. Here the CDR3 DNA reads TGTGCCAGCAGTGTGACAGGAAACACTGAAGCTTTCTTT. It is translated as CASSVTGNTEAFF.

This chain uses TRBV11-2 with TRBJ2-7, with 9 positions matching TRBD1. This CDR3 has 16 amino acids. Germline CDR1 SGHAT, CDR2 FQNNGV. J gave up 4 bases and V 5 bases, and 12 bases lay outside the gene matches. DNA of the CDR3: TGTGCCAGCAGCGAGAGAGGACCGGGACAGGGTTACGAGCAGTACTTC. Its translation: CASSERGPGQGYEQYF.

The V call is TRBV5-4, the J call TRBJ2-1; TRBD1 matches 7 bases. The CDR3 is 12 amino acids. Germline values: CDR1 SGHNT, CDR2 YYREEE (reference sequence). With 2 bases clipped from V and 13 bases from J, the junction kept 6 bases outside the gene matches. In nucleotides, the CDR3 is TGTGCCAGCAGCTTTCGGGACAGAAGACAGTTCTTC. It specifies CASSFRDRRQFF.

As DNA, the CDR3 is TGTGCCAGTAGTATAAACAGGGGTAATTCACCCCTCCACTTT. Amino acids: CASSINRGNSPLHF. The chain couples TRBV19 to TRBJ1-6, with TRBD1 identical over 7 bases. The germline gives CDR1 LNHDA, CDR2 SQIVND (reference sequence). The CDR3 contains 14 residues. The trim removed 2 bases at V and 6 bases at J, leaving 1 base unmatched.

In regard to this clone: Compared with germline, one end of the junction differs, possibly owing to a read error. The chain carries TRBV6-1 and TRBJ1-6; D gene unclear. The CDR3 is 11 amino acids. From germline, CDR1 is MNHNS and CDR2 SASEGT. CDR3 in amino acids: CASSEAVRVLF. The DNA for the CDR3 is TGTGCCAGCAGTGAAGCCGTCCGGGTTCTGTTT.